This T cell receptor beta chain appears in the sequencing data of a study of T cell responses to AZD1222 COVID-19 vaccine. Study summary: It was second doses at about 4 or about 12 weeks that were pooled.

The study, taken as a whole, reports: Only five to seven AZD1222 recipients were seropositive at baseline. Spike-spanning, vaccine-associated CD4 TCRs were dominant at 160-218 and 743-854. The sample set comprised mostly white British donors with more females, and clonal diversity was possibly underestimated.

On this clone: No antigen is known for it.

The CDR3 extends over 13 amino acids. V lost 8 bases and J lost 5, with 12 bases in between. Per the germline V gene, CDR1 is MNHEY and CDR2 is SVGAGI. Sequencing was performed with immunoSEQ multiplex PCR; in TCRdb, only in-frame clones are kept and a portion is missing. Of more than 150,000 clones listed, 85% to 95% are singletons. This material consisted of peripheral blood, taken on day 0 of AZD1222 vaccination. The chain has TRBV6-5 and TRBJ1-4; D is unresolved. This clonotype originated in an adult in good health. CDR3 region: CASLPGENEKLFF. CDR3 sequence (DNA): TGTGCCAGCCTCCCCGGGGAAAATGAAAAACTGTTTTTT.